The 26 T cell receptor beta chains below come from one sample, sequenced in a study of T cell responses to AZD1222 COVID-19 vaccine. The table came from immunoSEQ multiplex PCR; TCRdb's copy has only in-frame clones and leaves some out. The sample consists of more than 100,000 clones, about nine tenths of them appearing once. Sequencing used peripheral blood, obtained on day 0 of AZD1222 vaccination. Source of these receptors: an adult in good health.

The chain uses TRBV5-4 and TRBJ2-7, with 8 nucleotides matching TRBD2. CDR1 is SGHNT, CDR2 YYREEE, per germline (reference sequence). The CDR3 is 15 amino acids. V trimming: 4 bases; J trimming: 4 bases; junction bases outside the gene matches: 10. In DNA, the CDR3 is TGTGCCAGCAGCCTAAATCCGGGACTAGGGTACGAGCAGTACTTC. Translated: CASSLNPGLGYEQYF. The full variable domain, with the rest looked up from reference TRBV5-4 and TRBJ2-7, is ETGVTQSPTHLIKTRGQQVTLRCSSQSGHNTVSWYQQALGQGPQFIFQYYREEENGRGNFPPRFSGLQFPNYSSELNVNALELDDSALYLCASSLNPGLGYEQYFGPGTRLTVT.

The chain is built from TRBV28 and TRBJ1-5, with D maybe TRBD1 (6 bases). Trimming removed 8 bases at V and 0 bases at J, with 17 bases between. The CDR3 sequence is 16 residues long. Germline lookup yields CDR1 MDHEN and CDR2 SYDVKM. The chain's CDR3 is CASQGSRSYSNQPQHF. The DNA for the CDR3 is TGTGCCAGCCAGGGGTCGAGGTCCTATAGCAATCAGCCCCAGCATTTT.

The CDR3 reads CASSQDKGRLYGYTF. CDR3 bases: TGTGCCAGCAGCCAAGATAAGGGGCGCCTTTATGGCTACACCTTC. V is TRBV3-1 (or the pseudogene TRBV3-2) and J is TRBJ1-2, with D possibly TRBD1 on 5 matching bases. V lost 0 bases and J 5 bases, leaving 13 bases between the germline ends. There are 15 residues in the CDR3. CDR1 is LGHDT and CDR2 is YNNKEL in the germline V gene (reference sequence).

The J gene is TRBJ2-2, the V gene TRBV9, with D possibly being TRBD1 or TRBD2 (6 bases each). Per the germline V gene, CDR1 is SGDLS and CDR2 is YYNGEE. Trimming left V 5 bases short and J 4 bases short, with 15 bases between. There are 15 residues in the CDR3. The CDR3, as DNA: TGTGCCAGCAGTCCTACGGGGGCGGGCACCGGGGAGCTGTTTTTT. Amino acid sequence: CASSPTGAGTGELFF.

The chain has TRBV2 and TRBJ1-1; the D gene is possibly TRBD1 (6 bases). The germline V gene has CDR1 SNHLY and CDR2 FYNNEI. Trimming shortened V by 5 bases and J by 6 bases, and 16 bases separated the two germline ends. This CDR3 contains 14 residues. The CDR3 sequence: CASSLQGIWAEAFF. CDR3 coding DNA: TGTGCCAGCAGTTTACAGGGCATTTGGGCTGAAGCTTTCTTT.

The gene calls are TRBV5-1 and TRBJ1-2; 10 bases match TRBD1. J gave up 7 bases and V 2 bases, and 8 bases lay outside the gene matches. Per germline, CDR1 SGHRS and CDR2 YFSETQ. The CDR3 is 15 amino acids. For the CDR3, the DNA is TGCGCCAGCAGCTTTGGACAGGGGGAATTCGGTGGCTACACCTTC. Its translation is CASSFGQGEFGGYTF.

The rearrangement joins TRBV7-2 to TRBJ1-2; D is possibly TRBD1 (5 bases). This CDR3 has 14 residues. V gave up 0 bases and J gave up 4 bases, with 9 bases separating them. Germline CDR1 SGHTA, CDR2 FQGNSA. This CDR3 is CASSLASGTYGYTF. Here the CDR3 DNA reads TGTGCCAGCAGCTTAGCTTCAGGGACCTATGGCTACACCTTC.

This clone was seen once. The CDR3 spells CASTGRTGELFF. CDR3 DNA sequence: TGTGCCAGCACTGGACGCACCGGGGAGCTGTTTTTT. V usage is TRBV7-6 and J usage is TRBJ2-2; D gene uncertain. The CDR3 is 12 amino acids. Per the germline V gene, CDR1 is SGHVS and CDR2 is FNYEAQ. Trimming stripped 7 bases from V and 4 bases from J, with 7 bases between.

The chain links TRBV4-3 to TRBJ1-4, with TRBD1 matching over 7 bases. V lost 3 bases to trimming and J lost 0 bases; unmatched junction nucleotides: 1. Looked up from germline, CDR1 is LGHNA and CDR2 is YSLEER. The CDR3 consists of 15 residues. The CDR3 bases are TGCGCCAGCAGCCACGACAGGGCAACTAATGAAAAACTGTTTTTT. It translates to CASSHDRATNEKLFF.

The V and J genes are TRBV3-1 (or the pseudogene TRBV3-2) and TRBJ1-6; 8 bases are a match to TRBD1. Trimming removed 2 bases from V and 8 bases from J; junction bases left unmatched: 5. Germline CDR1 reads LGHDT; CDR2 reads YNNKEL (reference sequence). The CDR3 loop spans 15 amino acids. The CDR3 loop is CASSQPGQGYSPLHF. The CDR3 DNA is TGTGCCAGCAGCCAACCCGGACAGGGTTATTCACCCCTCCACTTT.

This clone appeared a single time. The rearrangement joins TRBV9 to TRBJ1-1; 8 bases match TRBD1. J lost 1 base, V lost 4 bases, and 3 bases had no gene match. CDR1 and CDR2 from the germline V gene are SGDLS and YYNGEE. CDR3 length: 14 amino acids. Here the CDR3 DNA reads TGTGCCAGCAGCCCCGGGACAGGGAACACTGAAGCTTTCTTT. Residues: CASSPGTGNTEAFF.

The chain links TRBV4-2 to TRBJ1-5; D remains ambiguous. The CDR3 extends over 13 amino acids. Germline CDR1 and CDR2: LGHNA and YNFKEQ. The V gene lost 3 bases and the J gene lost 3 bases, with 6 bases spanning the gap. CDR3 protein: CASSQDYNQPQHF. In nucleotides, the CDR3 is TGTGCCAGCAGCCAGGACTACAATCAGCCCCAGCATTTT.

V usage is TRBV4-1 and J usage is TRBJ2-1; TRBD1 matches at 10 bases. Germline assignment: CDR1 MGHRA and CDR2 YSYEKL. V was clipped by 4 bases and J by 2 bases; unmatched bases: 5. The CDR3 is made up of 16 amino acids. The CDR3 sequence: CASSPHGTGAYNEQFF. The CDR3 coding sequence is TGCGCCAGCAGCCCGCACGGGACAGGGGCCTACAATGAGCAGTTCTTC.

This clone was seen a single time. The rearrangement joins TRBV19 to TRBJ1-1; D not resolved. Germline V CDR1 and CDR2: LNHDA, SQIVND (reference sequence). The V and J ends lost 3 bases and 4 bases respectively, with 21 bases between them. The CDR3 contains 17 residues. CDR3: CASSMGGSSNGRTEAFF. Here the CDR3 DNA reads TGTGCCAGTAGTATGGGAGGGAGCTCGAATGGTCGCACTGAAGCTTTCTTT.

V gene TRBV4-2 combines with J gene TRBJ2-2; D is undetermined. Germline CDR1 reads LGHNA; CDR2 reads YNFKEQ. V lost 0 bases to trimming and J lost 2 bases, with 13 bases between them. The CDR3 spans 17 residues. CDR3 coding DNA: TGTGCCAGCAGCCAAGATCAGGAGACCCTCAACACCGGGGAGCTGTTTTTT. This encodes CASSQDQETLNTGELFF.

In DNA, the CDR3 is TGTGCCAGCAGTTACTCCTTGCGGGGGCCCACAGATACGCAGTATTTT. Translated, it gives CASSYSLRGPTDTQYF. The rearrangement links TRBV6-5 to TRBJ2-3, with a possible D match to TRBD2 (7 bases). The CDR3 length is 16 residues. CDR1 and CDR2 from the germline V gene are MNHEY and SVGAGI. The V end lost 0 bases, the J end lost 2 bases, and 12 bases lay between the germline ends.

This chain links TRBV6-5 with TRBJ1-3, with D possibly being TRBD1 (6 bases). From germline, CDR1 is MNHEY and CDR2 SVGAGI. Trimming removed 6 bases at V and 4 bases at J, with 13 bases between. This CDR3 spans 14 amino acids. In DNA form, the CDR3 reads TGTGCCAGCAGGGAGAGGACAGCAGGAAACACCATATATTTT. Translating it yields CASRERTAGNTIYF.

The chain uses TRBV13 and TRBJ1-6; TRBD1 matches 7 bases. The V gene's germline CDR1 is PRHDT and CDR2 FYEKMQ (reference sequence). The CDR3 loop spans 12 amino acids. V shed 7 bases, J shed 10 bases, and the junction held 4 bases outside the gene matches. The CDR3 region is CASTGGRSPLHF. The CDR3 DNA reads TGTGCCAGCACAGGGGGAAGGTCACCCCTCCACTTT.

V is TRBV18 and J is TRBJ1-1; D not certain. The length of the CDR3 is 16 residues. Trimming took 0 bases from V and 2 from J, leaving 13 bases between them. CDR1 and CDR2 (germline): KGHSH, LQKENI. CDR3: CASSPPVGRPNTEAFF. In DNA form, the CDR3 reads TGTGCCAGCTCACCACCGGTCGGCAGGCCTAACACTGAAGCTTTCTTT.

Worth noting for this clone: The germline gene is not matched at one end of the junction; a read error may be the cause. The gene calls are TRBV24-1 and TRBJ2-1, with 13 bases that match TRBD2. The length of the CDR3 is 16 residues. Germline CDR1 KGHDR, CDR2 SFDVKD. In DNA, the CDR3 is TGTGCCACCAGTGACCGATGGACTAGCGGGGGCCAGTTCTTGCTCTTC. Amino acids: CATSDRWTSGGQFLLF.

The chain combines TRBV5-6 with TRBJ1-1; TRBD1 agrees at 7 bases. V trimming: 0 bases; J trimming: 11 bases; junction bases outside the gene matches: 7. The CDR3 length is 13 residues. CDR1 and CDR2 from the germline V gene are SGHDT and YYEEEE. The CDR3 region has the DNA TGTGCCAGCAGCTTGGAAGGGGGACAGCCTGCTTTCTTT. Its translation is CASSLEGGQPAFF.

The genes are TRBV6-6 and TRBJ1-3; 7 bases are a match to TRBD1. Per the germline V gene, CDR1 is MNHNY and CDR2 is SVGAGI (reference sequence). V shed 6 bases, J shed 7 bases, and the junction held 12 bases outside the gene matches. CDR3 length: 15 amino acids. The CDR3 DNA is TGTGCCAGCAGCACTCCGGGGGGACAGTCCAACACCATATATTTT. Translation gives CASSTPGGQSNTIYF.

The J gene is TRBJ2-7, the V gene TRBV7-2; D gene ambiguous. The CDR3 has 12 amino acids. With 5 bases removed from V and 2 bases from J, the gap between germline ends came to 7 bases. Germline CDR1 SGHTA, CDR2 FQGNSA. The DNA for the CDR3 is TGTGCCAGCAGCGACGAACCCTACGAGCAGTACTTC. It yields the protein CASSDEPYEQYF.

V gene TRBV5-4 combines with J gene TRBJ2-5; tentatively, D is TRBD2 (5 bases). The V end was cut by 0 bases, the J end by 2 bases, with 20 bases between. The germline V gene has CDR1 SGHNT and CDR2 YYREEE (reference sequence). The CDR3 extends over 18 amino acids. The CDR3 sequence is CASSLGGLGGFRQETQYF. CDR3 bases: TGTGCCAGCAGCTTGGGGGGTCTGGGCGGGTTCAGACAAGAGACCCAGTACTTC.

This clone was recorded a few times. The rearrangement links TRBV7-9 to TRBJ1-1; D might be TRBD1 (6 bases). This CDR3 has 14 amino acids. Germline-derived CDR1 and CDR2 are SEHNR and FQNEAQ (reference sequence). With 1 base removed from V and 5 bases from J, the gap between germline ends came to 11 bases. The CDR3 coding sequence is TGTGCCAGCAGCTTAGGACAGCAGGGGACTGAAGCTTTCTTT. Protein: CASSLGQQGTEAFF. The variable domain in full, completed from reference TRBV7-9 and TRBJ1-1, reads DTGVSQNPRHKITKRGQNVTFRCDPISEHNRLYWYRQTLGQGPEFLTYFQNEAQLEKSRLLSDRFSAERPKGSFSTLEIQRTEQGDSAMYLCASSLGQQGTEAFFGQGTRLTVV.

The chain joins TRBV15 to TRBJ1-4, with 11 nucleotides matching TRBD1. With V trimmed by 7 bases and J by 3 bases, 4 bases remained unmatched. The CDR3 is 15 amino acids. CDR1 and CDR2 (germline): LNHNV, YYDKDF (reference sequence). CDR3 in DNA: TGTGCCACCACCCTGGACAGGGGGCCTAATGAAAAACTGTTTTTT. Protein sequence: CATTLDRGPNEKLFF.